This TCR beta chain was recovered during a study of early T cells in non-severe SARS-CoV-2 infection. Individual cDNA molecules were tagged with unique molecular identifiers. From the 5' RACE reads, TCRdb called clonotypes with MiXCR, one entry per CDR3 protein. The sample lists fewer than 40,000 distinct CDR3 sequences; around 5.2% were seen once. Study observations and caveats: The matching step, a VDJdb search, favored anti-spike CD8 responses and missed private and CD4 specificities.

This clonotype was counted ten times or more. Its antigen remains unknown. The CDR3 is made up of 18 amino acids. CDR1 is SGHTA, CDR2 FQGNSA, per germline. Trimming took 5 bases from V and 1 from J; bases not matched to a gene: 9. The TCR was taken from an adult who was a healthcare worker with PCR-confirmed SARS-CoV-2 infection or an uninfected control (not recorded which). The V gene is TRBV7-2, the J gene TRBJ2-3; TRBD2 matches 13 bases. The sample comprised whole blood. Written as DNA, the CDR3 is TGTGCCAGCAGCCCCTGGACTAGCGGGAGCCTCGGCACAGATACGCAGTATTTT. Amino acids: CASSPWTSGSLGTDTQYF.